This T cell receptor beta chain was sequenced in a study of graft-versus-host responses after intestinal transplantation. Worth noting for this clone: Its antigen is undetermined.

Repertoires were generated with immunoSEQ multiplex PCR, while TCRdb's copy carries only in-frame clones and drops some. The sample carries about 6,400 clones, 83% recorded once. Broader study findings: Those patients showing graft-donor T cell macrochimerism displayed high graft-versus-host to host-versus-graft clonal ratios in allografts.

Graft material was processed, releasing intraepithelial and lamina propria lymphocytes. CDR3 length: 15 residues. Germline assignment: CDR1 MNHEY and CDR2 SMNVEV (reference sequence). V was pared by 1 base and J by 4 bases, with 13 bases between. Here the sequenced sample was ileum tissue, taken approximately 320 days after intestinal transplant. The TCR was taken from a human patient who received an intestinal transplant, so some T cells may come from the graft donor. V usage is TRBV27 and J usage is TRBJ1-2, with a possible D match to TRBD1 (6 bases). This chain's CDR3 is CASSLLGVGAYGYTF. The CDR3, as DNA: TGTGCCAGCAGTTTATTGGGGGTGGGGGCCTATGGCTACACCTTC.